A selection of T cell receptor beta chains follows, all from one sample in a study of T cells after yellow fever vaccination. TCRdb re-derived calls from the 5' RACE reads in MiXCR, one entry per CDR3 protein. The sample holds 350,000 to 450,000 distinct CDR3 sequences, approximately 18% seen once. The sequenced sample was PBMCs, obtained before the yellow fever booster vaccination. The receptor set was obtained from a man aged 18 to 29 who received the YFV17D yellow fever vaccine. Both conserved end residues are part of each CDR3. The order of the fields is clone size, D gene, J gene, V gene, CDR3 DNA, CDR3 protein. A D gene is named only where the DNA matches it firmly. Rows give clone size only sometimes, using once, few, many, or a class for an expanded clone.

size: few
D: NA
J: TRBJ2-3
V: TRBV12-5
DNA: TGTGCTAGTGGTTTTGGAGGTCGCACAGATACGCAGTATTTT
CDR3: CASGFGGRTDTQYF

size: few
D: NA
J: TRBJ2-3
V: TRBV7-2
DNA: TGTGCCAGCAGCTTACAATGGCGACCAGATACGCAGTATTTT
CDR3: CASSLQWRPDTQYF

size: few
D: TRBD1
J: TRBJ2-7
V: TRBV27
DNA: TGTGCCAGCAGTCCCAGAGGGACAGGTTGGTACGAGCAGTACTTC
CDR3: CASSPRGTGWYEQYF

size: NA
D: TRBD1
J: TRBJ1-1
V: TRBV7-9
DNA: TGTGCCAGCAGCCCCCAACAGGGGTTGTCGAACACTGAAGCTTTCTTT
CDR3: CASSPQQGLSNTEAFF

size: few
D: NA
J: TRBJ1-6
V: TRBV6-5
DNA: TGTGCCAGCAGTTCTCGACAGGCCCCCCTCCACTTT
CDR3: CASSSRQAPLHF

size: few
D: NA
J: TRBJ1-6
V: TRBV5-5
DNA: TGTGCCAGCAGCAGGACCCCGACCGCGGACAGTGGGGTGGTGGATATCTCACCCCTCCACTTT
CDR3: CASSRTPTADSGVVDISPLHF

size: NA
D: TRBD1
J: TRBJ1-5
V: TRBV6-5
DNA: TGTGCCAGCAGACTAAGGGCGACAGGGAGGCCCAATCAGCCCCAGCATTTT
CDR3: CASRLRATGRPNQPQHF

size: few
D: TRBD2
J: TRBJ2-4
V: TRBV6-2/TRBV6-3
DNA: TGTGCCAGCAGTTTTTCTAGCGGGGGGGTCGACAAAAACATTCAGTACTTC
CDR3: CASSFSSGGVDKNIQYF

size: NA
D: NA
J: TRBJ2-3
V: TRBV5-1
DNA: TGCGCCAGCAGGACCCGGGGGGCTCCCACAGATACGCAGTATTTT
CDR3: CASRTRGAPTDTQYF

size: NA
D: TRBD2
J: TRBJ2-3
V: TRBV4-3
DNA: TGCGCCAGCAGCCAATCGGGACTAGCGGGGGGCCGCCTCCTCACAGATACGCAGTATTTT
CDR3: CASSQSGLAGGRLLTDTQYF

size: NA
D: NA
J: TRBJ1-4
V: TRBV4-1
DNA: TGCGCCAGCAGCCAAGATCGAGGGAGCAAGAATGAAAAACTGTTTTTT
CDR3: CASSQDRGSKNEKLFF

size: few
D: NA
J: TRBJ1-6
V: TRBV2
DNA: TGTGCCAGCAGTGCAGAGCAGGGGATTTCACCCCTCCACTTT
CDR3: CASSAEQGISPLHF

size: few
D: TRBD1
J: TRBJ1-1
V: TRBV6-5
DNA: TGTGCCAGCAGTCCGGACAGGGGAAGGGGTGAAGCTTTCTTT
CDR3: CASSPDRGRGEAFF

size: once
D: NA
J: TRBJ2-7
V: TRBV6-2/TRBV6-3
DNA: TGTGCCAGCCACAGGGAGAGGGCCTACGAGCAGTACTTC
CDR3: CASHRERAYEQYF

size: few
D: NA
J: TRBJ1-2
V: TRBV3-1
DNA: TGTGCCAGCAGCCAGCAGGCCACGAATACTCGGTACTATGGCTACACCTTC
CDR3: CASSQQATNTRYYGYTF

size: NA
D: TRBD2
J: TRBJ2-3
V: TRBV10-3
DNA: TGTGCCATCAGTGAGGTTAGCGGGGGGAGAGATACGCAGTATTTT
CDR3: CAISEVSGGRDTQYF

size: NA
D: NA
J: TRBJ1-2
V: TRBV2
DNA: TGTGCCAGCCGACAGTTTAATGGCTACACCTTC
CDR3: CASRQFNGYTF

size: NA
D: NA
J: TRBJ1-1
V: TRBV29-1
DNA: TGCAGCGTTGAATATGGACACAACACTGAAGCTTTCTTT
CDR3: CSVEYGHNTEAFF

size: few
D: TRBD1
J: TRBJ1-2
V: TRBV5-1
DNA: TGCGCCAGCAGCCTAATCCCGACAGGGGGTGGCTACACCTTC
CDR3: CASSLIPTGGGYTF

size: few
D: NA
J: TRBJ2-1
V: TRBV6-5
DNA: TGTGCCAGCAGTTTCATAAACAGGGTTAGCTCCTACAATGAGCAGTTCTTC
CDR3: CASSFINRVSSYNEQFF

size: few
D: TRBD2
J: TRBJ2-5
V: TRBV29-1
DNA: TGCAGCGTCCAAACTAGCGGGGGGGCAGAGACCCAGTACTTC
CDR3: CSVQTSGGAETQYF

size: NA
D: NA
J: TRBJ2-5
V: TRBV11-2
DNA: TGTGCCAGCAGCTTGGGAGGGGTTGGAGGGGGGACCCAGTACTTC
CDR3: CASSLGGVGGGTQYF

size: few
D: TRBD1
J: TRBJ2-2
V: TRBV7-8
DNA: TGTGCCAGCAGCTTAGCTTGGCTCCGGACAGGGGCCGGGGAGCTGTTTTTT
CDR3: CASSLAWLRTGAGELFF

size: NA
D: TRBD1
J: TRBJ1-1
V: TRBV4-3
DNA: TGCGCCAGCAGCCAAAGGGACAGGGGTTACACTGAAGCTTTCTTT
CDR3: CASSQRDRGYTEAFF

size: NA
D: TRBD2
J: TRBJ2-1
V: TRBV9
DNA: TGTGCCAGCAGCGGGATTCGAGAGACTAGCGGTGAGCAGTTCTTC
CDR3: CASSGIRETSGEQFF

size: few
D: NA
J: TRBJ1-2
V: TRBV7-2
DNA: TGTGCCAGCAGCCCGAAGGTCCAGGCCTATGGCTACACCTTC
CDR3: CASSPKVQAYGYTF

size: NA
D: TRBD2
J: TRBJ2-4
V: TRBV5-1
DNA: TGCGCCAGCAGCTTTAGCGGGGGCGCGCCCCTAGCCAAAAACATTCAGTACTTC
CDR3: CASSFSGGAPLAKNIQYF

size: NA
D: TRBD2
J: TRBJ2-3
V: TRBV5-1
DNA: TGCGCCAGCAGCTTGTCGTCTGGCGGGGGGGCTCCAGATACGCAGTATTTT
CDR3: CASSLSSGGGAPDTQYF

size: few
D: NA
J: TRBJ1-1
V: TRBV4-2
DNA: TGTGCCAGCAGCCAAGAAGGGTCAGGAGTCGCTTTCTTT
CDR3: CASSQEGSGVAFF